This passage covers 14 T cell receptor beta chains from one sample sequenced in a study of cytomegalovirus exposure and HLA in healthy donors. Only in-frame clones appear in the TCRdb table, and some are missing; sequencing was by immunoSEQ multiplex PCR. The top ten hold 8.7% of the sample, which has 120,000 to 150,000 clones, about 88% seen once. Sequenced input: PBMCs. These receptor sequences come from a man between 18 and 35 years old in good health and CMV-seropositive.

The gene calls are TRBV19 and TRBJ2-7; 10 bases match TRBD1. The CDR3 is made up of 16 amino acids. The germline gives CDR1 LNHDA, CDR2 SQIVND (reference sequence). J gave up 0 bases and V 4 bases, and 6 bases lay outside the gene matches. The CDR3 region is CASSTGTGASSYEQYF. The CDR3 nucleotides are TGTGCCAGTAGTACCGGGACAGGGGCGAGCTCCTACGAGCAGTACTTC. Variable domain in full (rest from reference TRBV19 and TRBJ2-7): DGGITQSPKYLFRKEGQNVTLSCEQNLNHDAMYWYRQDPGQGLRLIYYSQIVNDFQKGDIAEGYSVSREKKESFPLTVTSAQKNPTAFYLCASSTGTGASSYEQYFGPGTRLTVT.

The V gene is TRBV29-1, the J gene TRBJ2-2, with TRBD1 matching over 8 bases. Germline CDR1 and CDR2: SQVTM and ANQGSEA. This CDR3 has 19 amino acids. Unmatched junction bases numbered 19, after V lost 4 bases and J lost 3 bases. The CDR3 reads CSVVGSQTGGLVYTGELFF. The CDR3 DNA is TGCAGCGTTGTCGGTAGCCAAACAGGGGGTTTAGTGTACACCGGGGAGCTGTTTTTT.

The gene calls are TRBV28 and TRBJ1-2; the D gene is possibly TRBD1 (6 bases). CDR1 and CDR2 (germline): MDHEN, SYDVKM. This CDR3 region has 13 residues. Trimming stripped 4 bases from V and 3 bases from J, with 9 bases between. The CDR3 here is CASSSTGYYGYTF. The CDR3 DNA follows: TGTGCCAGCAGTTCTACAGGGTACTATGGCTACACCTTC.

Only one count was recorded for this clone. The genes are TRBV18 and TRBJ1-3; possible D gene TRBD1, 6 bases. Germline values: CDR1 KGHSH, CDR2 LQKENI. V was pared by 6 bases and J by 0 bases, with 18 bases between. The CDR3 totals 17 residues. The DNA of the CDR3 is TGTGCCAGCTCCCGGATACAGGGAGCCCCCTCTGGAAACACCATATATTTT. As protein: CASSRIQGAPSGNTIYF.

This sequence joins TRBV7-9 and TRBJ2-3; TRBD2 aligns across 9 bases. The V gene's germline CDR1 is SEHNR and CDR2 FQNEAQ (reference sequence). V shed 6 bases and J 3 bases; nucleotides not matched to a gene: 7. The CDR3 has 15 residues. The CDR3 nucleotides read TGTGCCAGCAGTCCGCCACTAGCGGGTACAGATACGCAGTATTTT. It encodes CASSPPLAGTDTQYF. The complete variable domain, with remaining parts taken from reference TRBV7-9 and TRBJ2-3, reads DTGVSQNPRHKITKRGQNVTFRCDPISEHNRLYWYRQTLGQGPEFLTYFQNEAQLEKSRLLSDRFSAERPKGSFSTLEIQRTEQGDSAMYLCASSPPLAGTDTQYFGPGTRLTVL.

J is TRBJ2-7 and V is TRBV11-2, with 13 bases aligning to TRBD2. CDR1 is SGHAT and CDR2 is FQNNGV in the germline V gene. Trimming took 3 bases from V and 4 from J; bases not matched to a gene: 6. CDR3 size: 16 residues. The CDR3 region has the DNA TGTGCCAGCAGCTTCCTAACTAGCGGGGGGGCGTACGAGCAGTACTTC. Amino acid sequence: CASSFLTSGGAYEQYF.

The chain employs TRBV6-5 and TRBJ1-2, with a tentative D call TRBD1 (5 bases). The CDR3 covers 12 residues. The germline V gene has CDR1 MNHEY and CDR2 SVGAGI. Deletions cut 6 bases from V and 7 bases from J, with 12 bases between. CDR3 sequence (DNA): TGTGCCAGCAGCCCAGGGAGGGCTGGCTACACCTTC. Protein: CASSPGRAGYTF.

The chain has TRBV27 and TRBJ1-3; no clear D gene. Germline CDR1 MNHEY, CDR2 SMNVEV (reference sequence). This CDR3 region has 16 residues. Trimming shortened V by 0 bases and J by 0 bases, and 9 bases separated the two germline ends. The CDR3 loop reads CASSLSRQSSGNTIYF. The CDR3 DNA reads TGTGCCAGCAGTTTATCGCGGCAGAGCTCTGGAAACACCATATATTTT.

The J gene is TRBJ1-3, the V gene TRBV10-3; 9 bases are shared with TRBD1. This CDR3 has 16 residues. Per the germline V gene, CDR1 is ENHRY and CDR2 is SYGVKD. The trim removed 1 base at V and 7 bases at J, leaving 8 bases unmatched. CDR3 sequence reads: CAISEFLDRGLNTIYF. The CDR3 DNA reads as TGTGCCATCAGTGAGTTTTTGGACAGGGGATTGAACACCATATATTTT.

The chain recombines TRBV5-1 with TRBJ2-7; D is unclear. Germline loops: CDR1 SGHRS, CDR2 YFSETQ. V lost 0 bases and J lost 1, with 8 bases in between. CDR3 length equals 14 residues. The CDR3 bases are TGCGCCAGCAGCTTGGGAGGTAATTCCTACGAGCAGTACTTC. Its protein is CASSLGGNSYEQYF.

The chain recombines TRBV14 with TRBJ1-2; D remains unclear. This CDR3 is built from 14 residues. With 1 base removed from V and 6 bases from J, the gap between germline ends came to 12 bases. The germline V gene encodes CDR1 SGHDN and CDR2 FVKESK. CDR3 bases: TGTGCCAGCAGCCAAGGAGTCAGGTCTAATGGCTACACCTTC. This gives the protein CASSQGVRSNGYTF.

The chain couples TRBV27 to TRBJ1-1, with D tentatively TRBD1 (5 bases). The CDR3 is made up of 14 amino acids. The germline V gene has CDR1 MNHEY and CDR2 SMNVEV (reference sequence). V was shortened by 3 bases and J by 5 bases, with 13 bases between the two germline ends. The CDR3 loop reads CASSFSSTGTEAFF. The DNA for the CDR3 is TGTGCCAGCAGTTTCTCATCTACAGGAACTGAAGCTTTCTTT.

V usage is TRBV7-2 and J usage is TRBJ2-1; unclear D gene. Germline V gene lookup returns CDR1 SGHTA and CDR2 FQGNSA. The length of the CDR3 is 14 residues. V dropped 0 bases and J dropped 6 bases, with 9 bases sitting between them. The CDR3 bases are TGTGCCAGCAGCTTAGCGGTGGTAGCCAATGAGCAGTTCTTC. Translation gives CASSLAVVANEQFF.

V and J are TRBV2 and TRBJ2-7; 7 bases agree with TRBD1. This CDR3 spans 13 amino acids. Germline CDR1 and CDR2: SNHLY and FYNNEI. The V and J ends lost 4 bases and 7 bases, in that order; junction bases with no gene match: 7. The CDR3 is CASSGQGVGEQYF. The CDR3 DNA reads TGTGCCAGCAGTGGCCAGGGGGTTGGGGAGCAGTACTTC. Full variable domain (missing parts from reference TRBV2 and TRBJ2-7): EPEVTQTPSHQVTQMGQEVILRCVPISNHLYFYWYRQILGQKVEFLVSFYNNEISEKSEIFDDQFSVERPDGSNFTLKIRSTKLEDSAMYFCASSGQGVGEQYFGPGTRLTVT.